The 6 T cell receptor beta chains given below trace back to one sample, sequenced in a study of regulatory T cells in long-lasting Graves disease. As to time point: newly diagnosed GD, antithyroid drugs for less than 3 months. RNA from PBMCs was the source of the TCR library. Combining iRepertoire HTBI primers with Arm-PCR of CDR3 regions, the authors built TCR beta libraries. Using its own MiXCR run on the multiplex PCR reads, TCRdb lists one record per CDR3 protein. The sample consists of a few hundred thousand distinct CDR3 sequences, 15% to 20% of them appearing once. This same sample was also taken into another study, of T cells in Graves' hyperthyroidism and ophthalmopathy.

The source was peripheral blood mononuclear cells (PBMCs), collected at new diagnosis, from a patient treated with antithyroid drugs. The receptors come from a woman aged 25 to 39 with Graves disease.

This clonotype was seen many times. This rearrangement joins TRBV6-2 or TRBV6-3 to TRBJ2-1; 11 bases align to TRBD2. After removal of 5 bases from V and 9 bases from J, the junction contained 9 bases not matched to a gene. The germline CDR1 and CDR2 sequences are MNHEY and SVGEGT. This CDR3 has 15 residues. CDR3 nucleotide sequence: TGTGCCAGCAGTGAAGTTGTGACTAGCGGGGCTGAGCAGTTCTTC. Translation: CASSEVVTSGAEQFF.

This clonotype was seen at least ten times. This sequence joins TRBV3-1 and TRBJ1-1, with 12 bases fitting TRBD1. J lost 11 bases, V lost 0 bases, and 10 bases had no gene match. The CDR3 length is 16 residues. Germline assignment: CDR1 LGHDT and CDR2 YNNKEL (reference sequence). The CDR3 nucleotides are TGTGCCAGCAGCCAAGATACGGGACAGGGGGCAAGGGGCGCTTTCTTT. Its translation is CASSQDTGQGARGAFF.

J is TRBJ1-1 and V is TRBV18; 8 nucleotides match TRBD1. After removal of 4 bases from V and 0 bases from J, the junction contained 4 bases not matched to a gene. This CDR3 contains 15 residues. CDR1 KGHSH and CDR2 LQKENI come from the germline V gene. Here the CDR3 reads CASSRTGRVNTEAFF. CDR3 sequence (DNA): TGTGCCAGCTCACGGACAGGGCGGGTGAACACTGAAGCTTTCTTT.

This clonotype showed up many times. This rearrangement joins TRBV29-1 to TRBJ1-1, with no clear D. The CDR3 is 13 amino acids. The ends were cut back, 0 bases at V and 5 bases at J, with 10 bases in the middle. Germline CDR1 is SQVTM and CDR2 is ANQGSEA. In DNA, the CDR3 is TGCAGCGTTGAAGATCCTAGCGCTACTGAAGCTTTCTTT. Its protein product is CSVEDPSATEAFF.

The genes are TRBV29-1 and TRBJ1-4; 9 nucleotides align to TRBD1. From germline, CDR1 is SQVTM and CDR2 ANQGSEA. Trimming at V came to 6 bases and at J to 4 bases, leaving 3 bases not matched to a gene. The CDR3 length is 13 residues. The CDR3 spells CSVGQGLNEKLFF. CDR3 DNA: TGCAGCGTCGGACAGGGGCTTAATGAAAAACTGTTTTTT.

This clonotype was picked up many times. The CDR3: CSARPGTGDGYTF. The CDR3, as DNA: TGCAGTGCTAGACCCGGGACAGGGGATGGCTACACCTTC. The V and J genes are TRBV20-1 and TRBJ1-2, with 10 bases fitting TRBD1. CDR3 size: 13 residues. Germline V gene lookup returns CDR1 DFQATT and CDR2 SNEGSKA (reference sequence). J gave up 6 bases and V 2 bases, and 3 bases lay outside the gene matches.